Listed here are 31 T cell receptor beta chains from one sample, sequenced in a study of blood T cell repertoires in COVID-19. TCRdb keeps only in-frame clones here, not all; method: immunoSEQ multiplex PCR. The sample holds about 220,000 clones; roughly 85% are singletons and the top ten take 2.9%. Source material: peripheral blood. These receptors were collected from a man aged 45-65 years who had recovered from COVID-19.

In this sample, this clone turned up once. The genes are TRBV3-1 (or the pseudogene TRBV3-2) and TRBJ2-1; TRBD2 matches 8 bases. The V and J ends lost 2 bases and 10 bases, in that order; junction bases with no gene match: 10. The CDR3 has 15 amino acids. Germline V gene data show CDR1 as LGHDT and CDR2 as YNNKEL (reference sequence). CDR3 protein: CASSQNTRGRTEQFF. CDR3 coding DNA: TGTGCCAGCAGCCAAAATACTCGCGGGAGGACAGAGCAGTTCTTC.

J is TRBJ2-7 and V is TRBV18, with D perhaps TRBD2 (5 bases). The CDR3 covers 15 residues. Between the trimmed V and J ends, which lost 3 bases and 4 bases, there was a span of 16 bases. CDR1 is KGHSH, CDR2 LQKENI, per germline. This CDR3 reads CASSPDSARRYEQYF. As DNA, the CDR3 is TGTGCCAGCTCACCGGACTCGGCGCGACGGTACGAGCAGTACTTC.

The genes are TRBV5-4 and TRBJ2-7, with a tentative D call TRBD1 (6 bases). Trimming cost V 1 base and J 6 bases, with 11 bases left between them. The CDR3 covers 13 residues. Per the germline V gene, CDR1 is SGHNT and CDR2 is YYREEE (reference sequence). In nucleotides, the CDR3 is TGTGCCAGCAGCTTGTGGGGGCCGGGCGAGCAGTACTTC. It translates to CASSLWGPGEQYF.

This sequence joins TRBV11-2 and TRBJ2-4; D perhaps matches TRBD2 (5 bases). The V end was cut by 0 bases, the J end by 0 bases, with 6 bases between. CDR1 is SGHAT and CDR2 is FQNNGV in the germline V gene. This CDR3 spans 15 amino acids. Written as DNA, the CDR3 is TGTGCCAGCAGCTTAGACGGACTAGCCAAAAACATTCAGTACTTC. It is translated as CASSLDGLAKNIQYF.

The rearrangement uses TRBV5-1 and TRBJ2-5; 9 nucleotides align to TRBD1. Germline V gene lookup returns CDR1 SGHRS and CDR2 YFSETQ. V lost 4 bases and J lost 1; bases outside the gene matches: 5. This CDR3 region has 15 residues. CDR3 amino acids: CASSGQGFPQETQYF. CDR3 nucleotides: TGCGCCAGCAGCGGACAGGGGTTCCCCCAAGAGACCCAGTACTTC.

The genes are TRBV24-1 and TRBJ2-1, with TRBD2 identical over 11 bases. The CDR3 length is 15 residues. The V gene end was trimmed by 3 bases and the J gene end by 8 bases; junction bases not matched to a gene: 5. CDR1 KGHDR and CDR2 SFDVKD come from the germline V gene. This CDR3 reads CATSDPSGRRYEQFF. CDR3 DNA: TGTGCCACCAGTGATCCTAGCGGGAGGCGCTATGAGCAGTTCTTC.

This clone was seen only once. This chain links TRBV9 with TRBJ1-3; perhaps TRBD1 as D (5 bases). V was clipped by 0 bases and J by 1 base, with 8 bases between them. Germline CDR1 reads SGDLS; CDR2 reads YYNGEE. The CDR3 has 15 amino acids. The CDR3 nucleotides read TGTGCCAGCAGCGTAGGAGCAGGGTCTGGAAACACCATATATTTT. Protein sequence: CASSVGAGSGNTIYF.

The rearrangement joins TRBV6-5 to TRBJ2-2; a weak D match, TRBD2 (5 bases). The germline V gene has CDR1 MNHEY and CDR2 SVGAGI. The germline V and J ends were trimmed by 4 bases and 2 bases, with 14 bases remaining between them. The CDR3 spans 16 residues. The chain's CDR3 is CASSWSGRLNTGELFF. Here the CDR3 DNA reads TGTGCCAGCAGTTGGTCGGGAAGGCTAAACACCGGGGAGCTGTTTTTT.

V and J are TRBV24-1 and TRBJ2-1; 10 bases align to TRBD1. The CDR3 is 14 amino acids. V gave up 4 bases and J gave up 9 bases; unmatched junction bases: 5. CDR1 is KGHDR and CDR2 is SFDVKD in the germline V gene. The CDR3 sequence is CATSDLDRGSEQFF. CDR3 nucleotides: TGTGCCACCAGTGACCTGGACAGGGGGAGTGAGCAGTTCTTC.

On this clone itself: At one boundary the junction diverges from the germline segment, which might be a read error. Here the CDR3 reads CASSLLAGALPVLF. CDR3 in DNA: TGTGCCAGCAGTTTACTGGCGGGAGCACTCCCCGTACTCTTC. J is TRBJ2-7 and V is TRBV28; the match to TRBD2 covers 7 bases. CDR3 size: 14 residues. The germline gives CDR1 MDHEN, CDR2 SYDVKM.

V is TRBV27 and J is TRBJ2-4; 10 positions agree with TRBD1. J gave up 1 base and V 7 bases, and 4 bases lay outside the gene matches. This CDR3 contains 15 residues. Per the germline V gene, CDR1 is MNHEY and CDR2 is SMNVEV (reference sequence). The CDR3 sequence: CASKRQGAAKNIQYF. CDR3 DNA sequence: TGTGCCAGCAAGAGACAGGGGGCCGCCAAAAACATTCAGTACTTC.

A few counts support this clone. The genes are TRBV7-9 and TRBJ2-2; tentative D call: TRBD1 (6 bases). V dropped 5 bases and J dropped 3 bases, with 10 bases sitting between them. This CDR3 contains 14 residues. CDR1 and CDR2 from the germline V gene are SEHNR and FQNEAQ (reference sequence). The CDR3 bases are TGTGCCAGCAGCCAGACAGGTTACACCGGGGAGCTGTTTTTT. Residues: CASSQTGYTGELFF.

V usage is TRBV2 and J usage is TRBJ1-5; a weak D match, TRBD1 (6 bases). The CDR3 has 14 amino acids. V was shortened by 6 bases and J by 5 bases, with 14 bases between the two germline ends. Germline V CDR1 and CDR2: SNHLY, FYNNEI. Here the CDR3 reads CASRTTGSYQPQHF. The CDR3 region has the DNA TGTGCCAGCAGGACAACAGGGAGCTATCAGCCCCAGCATTTT.

The CDR3 coding sequence is TGCGCCAGCAGCCACTCCGGGACTAGGGCCTACAATGAGCAGTTCTTC. It yields the protein CASSHSGTRAYNEQFF. This chain joins TRBV4-1 and TRBJ2-1; 8 bases are a match to TRBD2. The CDR3 contains 16 residues. CDR1 and CDR2 from the germline V gene are MGHRA and YSYEKL. Germline trimming cut 3 bases from V and 2 bases from J; bases unmatched to any gene: 6.

V and J are TRBV6-5 and TRBJ1-5, with a possible D match to TRBD1 (5 bases). V lost 4 bases, J lost 0 bases, and 10 bases lay in between. Germline V gene sequence: CDR1 MNHEY, CDR2 SVGAGI. CDR3 length: 15 residues. The CDR3 reads CASSLSGNSNQPQHF. The CDR3 bases are TGTGCCAGCAGTTTGTCAGGGAATAGCAATCAGCCCCAGCATTTT.

CDR3 bases: TGCGCCAGCAGCTTGGCAGTTACCGAAGAGACCCAGTACTTC. It encodes CASSLAVTEETQYF. V usage is TRBV5-1 and J usage is TRBJ2-5, with no clear D. The CDR3 runs to 14 residues. Germline CDR1 SGHRS, CDR2 YFSETQ. Trimming took 0 bases from V and 3 from J, leaving 9 bases between them.

The rearrangement uses TRBV10-2 and TRBJ1-1; 11 bases align to TRBD1. V lost 3 bases and J lost 4; bases outside the gene matches: 4. Germline values: CDR1 WSHSY, CDR2 SAAADI. The CDR3 length is 15 residues. The CDR3, as DNA: TGCGCCAGCAGTGACAGGGACAGGGGGAGCACTGAAGCTTTCTTT. Its protein product is CASSDRDRGSTEAFF.

This chain links TRBV7-2 with TRBJ2-5; 10 nucleotides agree with TRBD2. The germline V gene encodes CDR1 SGHTA and CDR2 FQGNSA. V lost 8 bases and J lost 5; bases outside the gene matches: 17. The CDR3 length is 17 residues. The CDR3, as DNA: TGTGCCAGCTCTCGCCGCGAGGCTAGCGGGAGAATGGAGACCCAGTACTTC. It encodes CASSRREASGRMETQYF.

The chain uses TRBV2 and TRBJ2-7; 7 bases are a match to TRBD1. Per germline, CDR1 SNHLY and CDR2 FYNNEI. Trimming at V came to 6 bases and at J to 2 bases, leaving 7 bases not matched to a gene. The CDR3 spans 14 residues. DNA of the CDR3: TGTGCCAGCAGACCTCACGGGACAGCCTACGAGCAGTACTTC. This sequence encodes CASRPHGTAYEQYF.

A few counts support this clone. The same CDR3 also results from other DNA sequences found in this sample. The chain links TRBV2 to TRBJ1-5, with D unresolved. The germline V and J ends were trimmed by 3 bases and 4 bases, with 4 bases remaining between them. Germline CDR1 reads SNHLY; CDR2 reads FYNNEI. This CDR3 contains 12 residues. The CDR3 reads CASSESNQPQHF. The CDR3 DNA follows: TGTGCCAGCAGTGAGTCGAATCAGCCCCAGCATTTT.

The chain joins TRBV19 to TRBJ2-2; TRBD1 matches 10 bases. The V gene's germline CDR1 is LNHDA and CDR2 SQIVND (reference sequence). The CDR3 contains 16 residues. Unmatched junction bases numbered 10, after V lost 5 bases and J lost 7 bases. The CDR3 DNA reads as TGTGCCAGTAGTTCAATGGGACAGGGGACCCTCGGGGAGCTGTTTTTT. Its translation: CASSSMGQGTLGELFF.

This chain links TRBV18 with TRBJ2-1; 8 nucleotides align to TRBD2. The germline V gene encodes CDR1 KGHSH and CDR2 LQKENI. The V segment lost 3 bases and the J segment 4 bases; nucleotides outside the gene matches: 8. This CDR3 comprises 16 residues. The CDR3 region has the DNA TGTGCCAGCTCACCCCAAGCGGGAGAGGGTTACAATGAGCAGTTCTTC. It codes for CASSPQAGEGYNEQFF.

The chain uses TRBV11-2 and TRBJ2-7; tentatively, D is TRBD1 (6 bases). Germline V gene sequence: CDR1 SGHAT, CDR2 FQNNGV. The CDR3 is 15 amino acids. The ends were cut back, 2 bases at V and 6 bases at J, with 17 bases in the middle. The CDR3 sequence is CASSLTFGQGSEQYF. CDR3 DNA sequence: TGTGCCAGCAGCTTAACCTTTGGGCAGGGGAGCGAGCAGTACTTC.

J is TRBJ1-6 and V is TRBV28; D gene unclear. The CDR3 is 15 amino acids. Looked up from germline, CDR1 is MDHEN and CDR2 is SYDVKM. Trimming removed 5 bases at V and 9 bases at J, with 17 bases between. The CDR3 DNA reads TGTGCCAGCAGTCCATATCTGAAAGGGAGTTCACCCCTCCACTTT. It specifies CASSPYLKGSSPLHF.

This chain's CDR3 is CASSHPRGGTDTQYF. The DNA of the CDR3 is TGTGCCAGTAGCCATCCCCGTGGAGGCACAGATACGCAGTATTTT. The J gene is TRBJ2-3, the V gene TRBV19; D gene uncertain. The V gene lost 6 bases and the J gene lost 1 base, with 14 bases spanning the gap. Germline values: CDR1 LNHDA, CDR2 SQIVND (reference sequence). CDR3 length: 15 amino acids.

A single count supports this clone. The rearrangement uses TRBV28 and TRBJ1-2; a possible D gene is TRBD1 (6 bases). This CDR3 spans 14 amino acids. Germline-derived CDR1 and CDR2 are MDHEN and SYDVKM. V was clipped by 2 bases and J by 4 bases, with 11 bases between them. The CDR3 here is CASSLIGGVYGYTF. DNA for the CDR3: TGTGCCAGCAGTTTAATAGGGGGGGTCTATGGCTACACCTTC.

The CDR3 DNA sequence: TGTGCCAGCAGCTCCCTTTTCGATACGCAGTATTTT. It yields the protein CASSSLFDTQYF. V and J are TRBV13 and TRBJ2-3; D not certain. The germline gives CDR1 PRHDT, CDR2 FYEKMQ (reference sequence). The V end was cut by 4 bases, the J end by 6 bases, with 8 bases between. The CDR3 has 12 residues.

The chain combines TRBV19 with TRBJ2-1, with 8 bases lining up with TRBD2. V shed 0 bases, J shed 7 bases, and the junction held 14 bases outside the gene matches. Germline V gives CDR1 LNHDA, CDR2 SQIVND (reference sequence). The CDR3 is 18 amino acids. CDR3 sequence: CASSIDQSIREGRNEQFF. In DNA, the CDR3 is TGTGCCAGTAGTATAGATCAGAGTATACGGGAGGGACGGAATGAGCAGTTCTTC.

The CDR3 is CAWRSYSNQPQHF. The CDR3 DNA sequence: TGTGCCTGGAGGAGCTATAGCAATCAGCCCCAGCATTTT. This chain connects TRBV30 to TRBJ1-5; D unclear. The V gene lost 3 bases and the J gene lost 0 bases, with 6 bases spanning the gap. CDR3 length: 13 amino acids. Germline CDR1 reads GTSNPN; CDR2 reads SVGIG (reference sequence).

This sequence joins TRBV6-5 and TRBJ1-3; D gene ambiguous. The germline V and J ends were trimmed by 4 bases and 2 bases, with 9 bases remaining between them. The CDR3 is made up of 14 amino acids. CDR1 and CDR2 (germline): MNHEY, SVGAGI. The CDR3 nucleotides read TGTGCCAGCAGTTCCCCGTTCGCTGGAAACACCATATATTTT. Amino acid sequence: CASSSPFAGNTIYF.

V is TRBV6-6 and J is TRBJ2-1; TRBD2 agrees at 14 bases. Germline CDR1 MNHNY, CDR2 SVGAGI (reference sequence). The CDR3 is 16 amino acids. The V segment lost 5 bases and the J segment 8 bases; nucleotides outside the gene matches: 8. The CDR3 is CASSPRGLAGGDEQFF. DNA for the CDR3: TGTGCCAGCAGTCCCCGAGGACTAGCGGGAGGCGATGAGCAGTTCTTC.